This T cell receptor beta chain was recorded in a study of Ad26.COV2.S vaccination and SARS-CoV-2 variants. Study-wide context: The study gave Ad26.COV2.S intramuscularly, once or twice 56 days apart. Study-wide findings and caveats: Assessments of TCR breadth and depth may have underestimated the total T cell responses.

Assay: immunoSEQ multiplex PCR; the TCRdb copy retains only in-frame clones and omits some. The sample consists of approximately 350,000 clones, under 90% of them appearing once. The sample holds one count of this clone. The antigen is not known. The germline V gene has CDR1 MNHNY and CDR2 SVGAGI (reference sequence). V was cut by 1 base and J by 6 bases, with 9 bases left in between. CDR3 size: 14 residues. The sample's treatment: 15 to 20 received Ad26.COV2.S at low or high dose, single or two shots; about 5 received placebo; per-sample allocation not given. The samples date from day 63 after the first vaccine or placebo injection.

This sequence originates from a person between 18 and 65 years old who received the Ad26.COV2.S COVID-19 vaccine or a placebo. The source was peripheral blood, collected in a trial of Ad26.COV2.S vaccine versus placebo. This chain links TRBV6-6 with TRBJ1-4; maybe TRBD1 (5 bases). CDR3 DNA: TGTGCCAGCAGTTACTGGGGGAGGGATGAAAAACTGTTTTTT. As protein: CASSYWGRDEKLFF.